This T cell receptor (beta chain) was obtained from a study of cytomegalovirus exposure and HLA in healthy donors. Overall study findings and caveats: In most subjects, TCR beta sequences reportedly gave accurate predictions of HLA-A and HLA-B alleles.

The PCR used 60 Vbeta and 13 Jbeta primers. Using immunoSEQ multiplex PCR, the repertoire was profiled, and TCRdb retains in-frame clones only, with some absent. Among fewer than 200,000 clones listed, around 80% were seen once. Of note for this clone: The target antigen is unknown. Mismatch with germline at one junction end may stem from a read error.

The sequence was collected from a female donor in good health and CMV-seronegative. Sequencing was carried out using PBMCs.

The CDR3 coding sequence is TGTGCCAGCAGCTCCGTAGACAAAAACAGTCAGTACTTC. Protein: CASSSVDKNSQYF. The chain joins TRBV11-2 to TRBJ2-4; D not certain. The CDR3 contains 13 residues. The germline gives CDR1 SGHAT, CDR2 FQNNGV.